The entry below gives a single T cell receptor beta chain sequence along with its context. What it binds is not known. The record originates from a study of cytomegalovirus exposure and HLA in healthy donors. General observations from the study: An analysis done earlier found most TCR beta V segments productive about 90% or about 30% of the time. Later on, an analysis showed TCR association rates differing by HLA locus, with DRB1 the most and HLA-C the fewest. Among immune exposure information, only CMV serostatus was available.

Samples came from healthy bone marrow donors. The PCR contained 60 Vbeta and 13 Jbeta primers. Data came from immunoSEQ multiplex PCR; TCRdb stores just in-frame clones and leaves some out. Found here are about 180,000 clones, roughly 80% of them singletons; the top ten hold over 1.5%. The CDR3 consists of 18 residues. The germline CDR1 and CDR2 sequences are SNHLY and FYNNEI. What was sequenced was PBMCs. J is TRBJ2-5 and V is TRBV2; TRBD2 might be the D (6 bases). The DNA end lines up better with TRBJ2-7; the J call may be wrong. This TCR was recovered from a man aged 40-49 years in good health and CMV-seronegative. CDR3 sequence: CASSPLGWSGGSSYEQYF. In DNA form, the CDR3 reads TGTGCCAGCAGTCCTTTAGGGTGGAGCGGAGGGAGCTCCTACGAGCAGTACTTC.